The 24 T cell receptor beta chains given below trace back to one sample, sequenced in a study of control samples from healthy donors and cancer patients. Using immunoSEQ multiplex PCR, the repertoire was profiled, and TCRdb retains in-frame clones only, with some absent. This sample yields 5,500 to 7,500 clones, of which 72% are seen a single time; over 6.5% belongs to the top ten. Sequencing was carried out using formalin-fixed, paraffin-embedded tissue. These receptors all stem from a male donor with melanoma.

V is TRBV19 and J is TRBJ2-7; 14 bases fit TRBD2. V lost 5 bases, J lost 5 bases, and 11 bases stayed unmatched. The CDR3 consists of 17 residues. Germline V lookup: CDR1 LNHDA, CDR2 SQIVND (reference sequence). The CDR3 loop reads CASSPGLAGGQVDEQYF. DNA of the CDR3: TGTGCCAGTAGTCCCGGACTAGCGGGAGGCCAAGTTGACGAGCAGTACTTC.

The CDR3 loop reads CASRGQIYSGNTIYF. In DNA form, the CDR3 reads TGTGCCAGCAGAGGACAGATATACTCTGGAAACACCATATATTTT. This chain uses TRBV21-1 with TRBJ1-3; the table's D call TRBD1 went unverified against the DNA. TRBV21-1 is a listed pseudogene. The CDR3 has 15 residues.

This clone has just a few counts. CDR3 amino acids: CATSDLGGDRPDTQYF. The CDR3, as DNA: TGTGCCACCAGTGATTTAGGAGGGGATCGCCCAGATACGCAGTATTTT. This chain uses TRBV24-1 with TRBJ2-3, with D possibly matching TRBD2 (6 bases). Between the trimmed V and J ends, which lost 1 base and 4 bases, there was a span of 14 bases. The length of the CDR3 is 16 residues. In germline, CDR1 is KGHDR, CDR2 SFDVKD.

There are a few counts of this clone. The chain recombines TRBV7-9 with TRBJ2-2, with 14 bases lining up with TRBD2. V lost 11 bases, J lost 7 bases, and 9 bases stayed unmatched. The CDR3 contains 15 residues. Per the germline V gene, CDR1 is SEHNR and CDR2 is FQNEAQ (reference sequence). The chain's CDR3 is CAGPGTSGSGGELFF. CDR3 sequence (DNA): TGTGCCGGGCCCGGGACTAGCGGGAGCGGCGGGGAGCTGTTTTTT.

In nucleotides, the CDR3 is TGCGCCAGCAGCTTGGGGGCAGGAGACTACGAGCAGTACTTC. The encoded protein is CASSLGAGDYEQYF. V gene TRBV5-1 combines with J gene TRBJ2-7; the D is unclear. This CDR3 is built from 14 residues. The V end lost 0 bases, the J end lost 3 bases, and 10 bases lay between the germline ends. CDR1 is SGHRS and CDR2 is YFSETQ in the germline V gene.

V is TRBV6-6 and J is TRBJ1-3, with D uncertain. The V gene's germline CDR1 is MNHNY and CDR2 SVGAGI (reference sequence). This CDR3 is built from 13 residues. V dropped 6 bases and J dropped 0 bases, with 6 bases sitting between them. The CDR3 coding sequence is TGTGCCAGCAGCCCTATCTCTGGAAACACCATATATTTT. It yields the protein CASSPISGNTIYF.

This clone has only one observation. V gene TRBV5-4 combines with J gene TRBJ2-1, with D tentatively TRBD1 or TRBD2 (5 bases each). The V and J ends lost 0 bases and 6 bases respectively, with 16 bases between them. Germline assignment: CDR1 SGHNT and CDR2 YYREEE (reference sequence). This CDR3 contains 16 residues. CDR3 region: CASSLAGDGFSNEQFF. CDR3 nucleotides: TGTGCCAGCAGCTTGGCCGGGGACGGATTTTCCAATGAGCAGTTCTTC.

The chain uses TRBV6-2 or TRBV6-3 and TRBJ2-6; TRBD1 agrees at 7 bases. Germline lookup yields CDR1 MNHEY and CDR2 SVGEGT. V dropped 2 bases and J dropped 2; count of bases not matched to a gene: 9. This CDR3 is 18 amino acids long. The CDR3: CASSYGTDVYTGANVLTF. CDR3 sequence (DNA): TGTGCCAGCAGTTACGGGACAGATGTATACACTGGGGCCAACGTCCTGACTTTC.

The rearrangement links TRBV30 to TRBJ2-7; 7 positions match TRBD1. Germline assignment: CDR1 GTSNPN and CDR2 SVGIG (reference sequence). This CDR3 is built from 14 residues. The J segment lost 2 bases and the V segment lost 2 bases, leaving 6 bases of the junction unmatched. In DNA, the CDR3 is TGTGCCTGGAGTCTAACAGGGGCTACCTACGAGCAGTACTTC. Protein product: CAWSLTGATYEQYF.

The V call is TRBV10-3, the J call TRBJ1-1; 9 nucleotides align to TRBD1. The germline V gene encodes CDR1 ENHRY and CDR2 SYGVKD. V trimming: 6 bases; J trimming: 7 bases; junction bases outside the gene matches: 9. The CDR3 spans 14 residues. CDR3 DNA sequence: TGTGCCATCAGCCCGGGACAGGGAGTTATTGAAGCTTTCTTT. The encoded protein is CAISPGQGVIEAFF.

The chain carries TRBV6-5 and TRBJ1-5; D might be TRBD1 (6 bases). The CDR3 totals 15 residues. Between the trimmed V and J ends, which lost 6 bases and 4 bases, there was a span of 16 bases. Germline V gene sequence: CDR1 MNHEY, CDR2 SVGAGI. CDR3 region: CASRRGQSGNQPQHF. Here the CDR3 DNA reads TGTGCCAGCAGACGCGGACAGTCCGGAAATCAGCCCCAGCATTTT.

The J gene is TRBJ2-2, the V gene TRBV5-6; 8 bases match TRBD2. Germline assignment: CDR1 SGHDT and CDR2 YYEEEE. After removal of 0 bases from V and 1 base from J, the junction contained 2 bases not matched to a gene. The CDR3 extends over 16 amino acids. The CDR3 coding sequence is TGTGCCAGCAGCTTGGGACTAGCGCAGAACACCGGGGAGCTGTTTTTT. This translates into CASSLGLAQNTGELFF.

CDR3 in amino acids: CASSQERTGTLSYEQYF. CDR3 nucleotides: TGCGCCAGCAGCCAAGAGAGAACCGGGACTCTCTCCTACGAGCAGTACTTC. This chain connects TRBV4-3 to TRBJ2-7, with D perhaps TRBD2 (6 bases). V was pared by 0 bases and J by 0 bases, with 15 bases between. CDR3 size: 17 residues. Germline V gene sequence: CDR1 LGHNA, CDR2 YSLEER.

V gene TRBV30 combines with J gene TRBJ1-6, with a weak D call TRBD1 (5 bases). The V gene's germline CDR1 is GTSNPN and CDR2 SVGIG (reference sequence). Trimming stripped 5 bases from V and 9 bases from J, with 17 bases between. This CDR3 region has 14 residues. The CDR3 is CAWAAGLGGSPLHF. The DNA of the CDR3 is TGTGCCTGGGCTGCGGGACTTGGGGGTTCACCCCTCCACTTT.

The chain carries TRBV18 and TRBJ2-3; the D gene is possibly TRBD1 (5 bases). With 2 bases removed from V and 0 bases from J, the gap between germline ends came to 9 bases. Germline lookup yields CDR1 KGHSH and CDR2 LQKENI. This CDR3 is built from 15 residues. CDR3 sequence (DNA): TGTGCCAGCTCACCAAGACAGACTAGCACAGATACGCAGTATTTT. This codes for CASSPRQTSTDTQYF.

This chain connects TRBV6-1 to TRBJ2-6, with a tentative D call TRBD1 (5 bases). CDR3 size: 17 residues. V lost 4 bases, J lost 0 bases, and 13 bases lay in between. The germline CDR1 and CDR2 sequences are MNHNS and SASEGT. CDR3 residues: CASSALTVGSGANVLTF. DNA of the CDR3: TGTGCCAGCAGTGCCTTGACAGTCGGCTCTGGGGCCAACGTCCTGACTTTC.

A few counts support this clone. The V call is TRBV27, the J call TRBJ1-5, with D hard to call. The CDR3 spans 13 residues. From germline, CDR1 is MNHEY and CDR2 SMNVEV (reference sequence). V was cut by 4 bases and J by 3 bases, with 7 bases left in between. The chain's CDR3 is CASSSTNNQPQHF. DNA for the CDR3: TGTGCCAGCAGTTCCACTAACAATCAGCCCCAGCATTTT.

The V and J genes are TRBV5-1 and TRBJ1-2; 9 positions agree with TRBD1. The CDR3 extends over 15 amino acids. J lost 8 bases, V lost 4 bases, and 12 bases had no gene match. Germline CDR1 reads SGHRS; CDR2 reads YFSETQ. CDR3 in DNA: TGCGCCAGCAGCACCGGGACAGGGACGGCGCAGGGCTACACCTTC. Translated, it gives CASSTGTGTAQGYTF. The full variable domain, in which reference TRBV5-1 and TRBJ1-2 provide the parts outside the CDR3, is KAGVTQTPRYLIKTRGQQVTLSCSPISGHRSVSWYQQTPGQGLQFLFEYFSETQRNKGNFPGRFSGRQFSNSRSEMNVSTLELGDSALYLCASSTGTGTAQGYTFGSGTRLTVV.

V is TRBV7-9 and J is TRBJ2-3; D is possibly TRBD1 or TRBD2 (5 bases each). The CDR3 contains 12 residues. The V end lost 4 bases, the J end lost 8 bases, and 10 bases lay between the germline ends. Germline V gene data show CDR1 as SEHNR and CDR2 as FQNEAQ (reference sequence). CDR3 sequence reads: CASSSGTLTQYF. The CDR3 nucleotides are TGTGCCAGCAGCTCCGGGACCCTTACGCAGTATTTT.

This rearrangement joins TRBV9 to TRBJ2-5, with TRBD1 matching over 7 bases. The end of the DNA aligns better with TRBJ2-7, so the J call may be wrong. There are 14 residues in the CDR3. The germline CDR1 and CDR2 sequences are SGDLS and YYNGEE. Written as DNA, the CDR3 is TGTGCCAGCAGCGCGAGACCCCGGGACAGCGAGCAGTACTTC. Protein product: CASSARPRDSEQYF.

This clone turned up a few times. CDR3 amino acids: CASTPIAGSQETQYF. The CDR3 region has the DNA TGTGCCAGTACCCCTATAGCGGGATCCCAAGAGACCCAGTACTTC. This chain links TRBV19 with TRBJ2-5; 8 positions match TRBD2. V lost 7 bases, J lost 1 base, and 8 bases stayed unmatched. The CDR3 loop spans 15 amino acids. Germline V lookup: CDR1 LNHDA, CDR2 SQIVND (reference sequence).

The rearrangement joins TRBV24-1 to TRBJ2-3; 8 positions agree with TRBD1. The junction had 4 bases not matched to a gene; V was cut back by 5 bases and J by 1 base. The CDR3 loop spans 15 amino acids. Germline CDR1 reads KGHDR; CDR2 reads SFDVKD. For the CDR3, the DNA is TGTGCCACCAGTGTCTCGGGACAGGGCACAGATACGCAGTATTTT. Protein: CATSVSGQGTDTQYF.

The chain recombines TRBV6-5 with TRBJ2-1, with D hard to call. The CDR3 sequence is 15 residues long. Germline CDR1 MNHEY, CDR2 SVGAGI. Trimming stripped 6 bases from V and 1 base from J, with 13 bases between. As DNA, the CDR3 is TGTGCCAGCAGGCCTCTCTCGAGTTCCTACAATGAGCAGTTCTTC. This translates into CASRPLSSSYNEQFF.

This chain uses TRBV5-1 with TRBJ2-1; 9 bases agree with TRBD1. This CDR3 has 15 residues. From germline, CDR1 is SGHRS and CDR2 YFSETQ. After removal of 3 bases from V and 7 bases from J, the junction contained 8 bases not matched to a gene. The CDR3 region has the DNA TGCGCCAGCAGCTCAGGGACAGGGACGGGAAATGAGCAGTTCTTC. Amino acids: CASSSGTGTGNEQFF.